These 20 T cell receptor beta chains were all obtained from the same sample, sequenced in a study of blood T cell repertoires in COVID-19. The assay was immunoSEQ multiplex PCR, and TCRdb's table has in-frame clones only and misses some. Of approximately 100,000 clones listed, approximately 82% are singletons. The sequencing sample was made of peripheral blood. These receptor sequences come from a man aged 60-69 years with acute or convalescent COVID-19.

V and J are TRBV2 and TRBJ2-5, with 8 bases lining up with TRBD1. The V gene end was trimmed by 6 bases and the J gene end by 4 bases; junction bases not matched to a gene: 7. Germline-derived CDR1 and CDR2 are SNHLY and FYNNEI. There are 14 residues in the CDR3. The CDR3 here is CASRETGQGETQYF. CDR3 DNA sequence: TGTGCCAGCAGGGAGACCGGACAGGGAGAGACCCAGTACTTC.

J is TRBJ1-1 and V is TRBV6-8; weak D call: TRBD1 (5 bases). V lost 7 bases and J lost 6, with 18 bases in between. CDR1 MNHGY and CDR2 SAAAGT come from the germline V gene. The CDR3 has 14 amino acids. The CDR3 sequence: CASTRVGLPPEAFF. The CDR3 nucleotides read TGTGCCAGCACCCGGGTGGGGCTTCCCCCTGAAGCTTTCTTT.

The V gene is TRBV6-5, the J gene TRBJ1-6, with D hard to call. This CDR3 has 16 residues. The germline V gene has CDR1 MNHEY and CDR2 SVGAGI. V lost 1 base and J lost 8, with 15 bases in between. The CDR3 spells CASSYLPQRPHSPLHF. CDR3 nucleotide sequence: TGTGCCAGCAGTTACTTGCCCCAGCGCCCCCATTCACCCCTCCACTTT.

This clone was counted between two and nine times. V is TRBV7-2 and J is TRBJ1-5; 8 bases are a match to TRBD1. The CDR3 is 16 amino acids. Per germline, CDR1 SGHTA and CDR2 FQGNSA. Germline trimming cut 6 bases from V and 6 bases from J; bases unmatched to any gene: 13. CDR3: CASREQGDLRSQPQHF. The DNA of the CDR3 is TGTGCCAGCAGGGAACAGGGGGACTTAAGGAGTCAGCCCCAGCATTTT.

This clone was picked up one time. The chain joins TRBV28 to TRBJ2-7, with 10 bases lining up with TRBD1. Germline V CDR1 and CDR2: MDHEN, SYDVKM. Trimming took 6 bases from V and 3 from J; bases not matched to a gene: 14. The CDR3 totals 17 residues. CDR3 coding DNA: TGTGCCAGCAGCCCACCGGGACAGGGGTTGCAAAGCTACGAGCAGTACTTC. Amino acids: CASSPPGQGLQSYEQYF.

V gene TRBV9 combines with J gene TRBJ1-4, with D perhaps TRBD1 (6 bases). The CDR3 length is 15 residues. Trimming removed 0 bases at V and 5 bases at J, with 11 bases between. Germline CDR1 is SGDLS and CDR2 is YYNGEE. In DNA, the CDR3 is TGTGCCAGCAGCGTAGCTAGGGGGAGAAATGAAAAACTGTTTTTT. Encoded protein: CASSVARGRNEKLFF.

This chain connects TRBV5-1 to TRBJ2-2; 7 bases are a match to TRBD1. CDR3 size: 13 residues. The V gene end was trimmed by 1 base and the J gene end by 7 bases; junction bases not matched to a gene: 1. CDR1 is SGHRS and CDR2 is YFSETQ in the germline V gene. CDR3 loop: CASSLNRGGELFF. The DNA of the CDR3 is TGCGCCAGCAGCTTGAACAGGGGCGGGGAGCTGTTTTTT.

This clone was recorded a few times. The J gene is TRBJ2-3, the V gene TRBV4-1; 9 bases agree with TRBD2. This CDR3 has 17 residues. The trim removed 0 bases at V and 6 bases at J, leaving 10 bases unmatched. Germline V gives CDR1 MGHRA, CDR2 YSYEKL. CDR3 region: CASSQDFGGGAGDTQYF. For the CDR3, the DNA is TGCGCCAGCAGCCAAGATTTTGGCGGGGGGGCAGGGGATACGCAGTATTTT.

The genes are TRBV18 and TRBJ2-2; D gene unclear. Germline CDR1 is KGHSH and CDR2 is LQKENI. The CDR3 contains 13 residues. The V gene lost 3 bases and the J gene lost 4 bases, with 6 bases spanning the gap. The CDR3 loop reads CASSPIVTGELFF. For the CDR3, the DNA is TGTGCCAGCTCACCTATCGTCACCGGGGAGCTGTTTTTT.

In nucleotides, the CDR3 is TGTGCCAGCCTCCGGGACAGGGTTAGGTTGAGCGGACCCTCTGGAAACACCATATATTTT. Its translation: CASLRDRVRLSGPSGNTIYF. The chain uses TRBV2 and TRBJ1-3; 9 nucleotides match TRBD1. Looked up from germline, CDR1 is SNHLY and CDR2 is FYNNEI. The length of the CDR3 is 20 residues. The V and J ends lost 8 bases and 0 bases, in that order; junction bases with no gene match: 20.

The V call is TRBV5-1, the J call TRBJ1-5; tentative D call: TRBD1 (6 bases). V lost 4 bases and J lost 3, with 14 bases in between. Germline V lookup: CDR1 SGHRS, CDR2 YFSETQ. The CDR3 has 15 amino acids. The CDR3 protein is CASSLSDSYNQPQHF. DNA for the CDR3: TGCGCCAGCAGCCTATCGGACAGCTACAATCAGCCCCAGCATTTT.

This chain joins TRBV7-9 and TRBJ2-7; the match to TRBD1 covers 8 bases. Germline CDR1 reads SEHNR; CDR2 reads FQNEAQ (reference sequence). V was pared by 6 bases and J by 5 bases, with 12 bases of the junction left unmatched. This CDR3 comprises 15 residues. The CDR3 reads CASRPWTGMRNEQYF. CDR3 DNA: TGTGCCAGCAGACCTTGGACAGGGATGAGAAACGAGCAGTACTTC.

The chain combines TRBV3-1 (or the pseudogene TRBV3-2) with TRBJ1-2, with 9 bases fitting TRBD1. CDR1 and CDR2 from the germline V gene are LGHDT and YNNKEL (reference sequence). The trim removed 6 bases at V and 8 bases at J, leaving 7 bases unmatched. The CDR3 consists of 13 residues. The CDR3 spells CASRPRQGVGYTF. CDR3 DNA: TGTGCCAGCAGGCCCAGACAGGGGGTGGGCTACACCTTC.

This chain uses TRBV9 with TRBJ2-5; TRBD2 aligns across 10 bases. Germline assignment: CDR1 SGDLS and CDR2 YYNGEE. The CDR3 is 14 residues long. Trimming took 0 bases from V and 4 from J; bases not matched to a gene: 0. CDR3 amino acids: CASSVGTSGETQYF. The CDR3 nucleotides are TGTGCCAGCAGCGTAGGGACTAGCGGAGAGACCCAGTACTTC.

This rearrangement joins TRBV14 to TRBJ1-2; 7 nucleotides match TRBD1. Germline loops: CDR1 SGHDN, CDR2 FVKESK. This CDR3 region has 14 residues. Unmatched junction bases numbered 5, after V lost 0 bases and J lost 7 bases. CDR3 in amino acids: CASSQDLTGIGYTF. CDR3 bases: TGTGCCAGCAGCCAAGATCTGACAGGGATTGGCTACACCTTC.

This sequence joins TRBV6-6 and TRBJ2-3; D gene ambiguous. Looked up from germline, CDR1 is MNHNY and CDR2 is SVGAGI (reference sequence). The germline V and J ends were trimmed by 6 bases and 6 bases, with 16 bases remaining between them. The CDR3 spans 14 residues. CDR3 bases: TGTGCCAGCAGATATCTTTCGGCGGCCGATACGCAGTATTTT. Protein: CASRYLSAADTQYF.

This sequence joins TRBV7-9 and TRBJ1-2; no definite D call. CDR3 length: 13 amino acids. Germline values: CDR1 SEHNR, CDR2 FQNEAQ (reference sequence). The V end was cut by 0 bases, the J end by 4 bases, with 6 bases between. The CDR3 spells CASSLATTYGYTF. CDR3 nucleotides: TGTGCCAGCAGCTTAGCAACTACCTATGGCTACACCTTC.

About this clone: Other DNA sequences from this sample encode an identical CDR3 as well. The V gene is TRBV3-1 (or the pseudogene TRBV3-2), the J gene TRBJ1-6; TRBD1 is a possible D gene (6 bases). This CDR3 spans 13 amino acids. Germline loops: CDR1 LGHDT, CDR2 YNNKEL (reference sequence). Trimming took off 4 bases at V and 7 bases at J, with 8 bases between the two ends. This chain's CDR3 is CASSLTGNSPLHF. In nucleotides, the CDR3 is TGTGCCAGCAGCCTTACAGGGAATTCACCCCTCCACTTT.

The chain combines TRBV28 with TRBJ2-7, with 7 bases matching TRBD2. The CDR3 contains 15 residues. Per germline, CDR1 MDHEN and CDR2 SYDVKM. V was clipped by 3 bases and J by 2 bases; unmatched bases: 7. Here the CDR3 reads CASSLAGGTAYEQYV. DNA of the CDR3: TGTGCCAGCAGTTTGGCCGGGGGGACCGCCTACGAGCAGTACGTC.

Here the CDR3 reads CASSYTRDRADEQYF. The CDR3 DNA is TGTGCCAGCAGTTACACCCGGGACAGGGCGGACGAGCAGTACTTC. The chain carries TRBV6-6 and TRBJ2-7, with 9 positions matching TRBD1. Per the germline V gene, CDR1 is MNHNY and CDR2 is SVGAGI (reference sequence). The CDR3 covers 15 residues. V shed 2 bases, J shed 5 bases, and the junction held 7 bases outside the gene matches.